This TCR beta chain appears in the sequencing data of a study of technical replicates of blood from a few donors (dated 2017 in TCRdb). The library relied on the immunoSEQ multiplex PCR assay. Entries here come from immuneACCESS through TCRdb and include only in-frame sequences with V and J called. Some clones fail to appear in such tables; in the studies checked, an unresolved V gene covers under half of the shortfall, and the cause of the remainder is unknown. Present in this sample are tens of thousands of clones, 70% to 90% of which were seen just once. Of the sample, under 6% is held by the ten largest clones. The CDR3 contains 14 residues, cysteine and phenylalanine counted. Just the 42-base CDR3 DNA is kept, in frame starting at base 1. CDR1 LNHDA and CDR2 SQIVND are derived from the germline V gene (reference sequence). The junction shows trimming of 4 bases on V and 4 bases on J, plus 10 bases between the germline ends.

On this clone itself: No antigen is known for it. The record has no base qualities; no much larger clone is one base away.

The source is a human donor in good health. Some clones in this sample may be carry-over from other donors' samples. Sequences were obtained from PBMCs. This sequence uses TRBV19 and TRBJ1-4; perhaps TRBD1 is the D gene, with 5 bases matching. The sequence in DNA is TGTGCCAGTAGTAAGGACGGACATAATGAAAAACTGTTTTTT. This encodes CASSKDGHNEKLFF.